This T cell receptor (beta chain) was sequenced in a study of shared clonotypes between healthy human individuals. This CDR3 has 11 amino acids. V lost 2 bases to trimming and J lost 6 bases, with 8 bases between them. From germline, CDR1 is DFQATT and CDR2 SNEGSKA (reference sequence). Using approximately 200 ng DNA, 32,000 or so T cell genomes, the sorted-subset replicate PCRs were run. How the authors handled the data: There were no quality scores in the junction-only immunoSEQ sequences, so filtering differed. Assay used: immunoSEQ multiplex PCR; TCRdb lists only in-frame clones, some missing. From that table come the V and J calls and clone size; the DNA was used to work out D and trimming. The table has 2 million to 2.5 million clones, approximately 96% seen once.

This TCR was sampled from a man aged 18 to 30 in good health. This chain uses TRBV20-1 with TRBJ2-7; D may be TRBD2 (5 bases). The source material was naive CD4+ T cells sorted from blood. The subset: CD45RA+ positively selected. The CDR3 sequence: CSARRAVEQYF. The DNA for the CDR3 is TGCAGTGCTAGAAGAGCGGTCGAGCAGTACTTC.